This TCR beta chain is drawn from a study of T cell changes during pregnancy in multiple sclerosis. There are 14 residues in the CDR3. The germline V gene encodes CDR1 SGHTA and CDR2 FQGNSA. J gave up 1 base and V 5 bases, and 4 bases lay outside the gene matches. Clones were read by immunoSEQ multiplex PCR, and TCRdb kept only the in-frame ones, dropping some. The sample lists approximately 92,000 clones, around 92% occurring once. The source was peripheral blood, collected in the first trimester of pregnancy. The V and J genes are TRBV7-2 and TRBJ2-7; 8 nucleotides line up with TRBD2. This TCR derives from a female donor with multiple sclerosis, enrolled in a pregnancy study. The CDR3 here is CASSGASGSYEQYF. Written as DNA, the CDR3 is TGTGCCAGCAGCGGCGCTAGCGGGTCCTACGAGCAGTACTTC.